The clone carrying this T cell receptor (beta chain) was seen at least ten times. These data belong to a study of neurological immune-mediated disorders. Germline V CDR1 and CDR2: SGHVS, FNYEAQ. V lost 8 bases, J lost 6 bases, and 13 bases lay in between. The CDR3 length is 13 residues. MiXCR, applied by TCRdb to the 5' RACE reads, yields one record per CDR3 protein. The sample lists approximately 100,000 distinct CDR3 sequences, 3% to 4.5% seen once, with around 6% in the top ten. This clonotype was sampled from a woman between 18 and 29 years old with multiple sclerosis. J is TRBJ2-2 and V is TRBV7-6, with D perhaps TRBD1 (6 bases). Sequences were obtained from PBMCs. CDR3 protein: CASARRQAGELFF. DNA of the CDR3: TGTGCCAGCGCGCGAAGACAGGCCGGGGAGCTGTTTTTT. The full variable domain, with the rest looked up from reference TRBV7-6 and TRBJ2-2, is GAGVSQSPRYKVTKRGQDVALRCDPISGHVSLYWYRQALGQGPEFLTYFNYEAQQDKSGLPNDRFSAERPEGSISTLTIQRTEQRDSAMYRCASARRQAGELFFGEGSRLTVL.